The rows below give T cell receptor beta chains drawn from one sample of a study of blood T cell repertoires in COVID-19. Clones were read by immunoSEQ multiplex PCR, and TCRdb kept only the in-frame ones, dropping some. This repertoire shows about 480,000 clones, 70% to 90% found once; its top ten account for roughly 1.9%. Sequenced: PBMCs or T cells enriched from blood (not recorded which). The receptors originated from a woman aged 18 to 35 with acute COVID-19. The CDR3 runs from the conserved cysteine through the conserved F or W. D genes are given only for firm matches. Some rows have no size entry. The others give once, few or many, or a class for an expanded clone.

d_call	j_call	v_call	clone_size	cdr3_nt	cdr3_aa
NA	TRBJ1-5	TRBV15	few	TGTGCCACCAGCAGAGCAGCAGGATTAAATCAGCCCCAGCATTTT	CATSRAAGLNQPQHF
NA	TRBJ1-3	TRBV4-1	NA	TGCGCCAGCAGCCAAGCAGGGTCTGGAAACACCATATATTTT	CASSQAGSGNTIYF
NA	TRBJ1-2	TRBV6-1	NA	TGTGCCAGCAGTGAAGTCAGGCTCACGGGGTATGGCTACACCTTC	CASSEVRLTGYGYTF
TRBD1	TRBJ1-4	TRBV7-9	NA	TGTGCCAGCAGCCTGACAGGGTCCGAGGGAGAACTGTTTTTT	CASSLTGSEGELFF
NA	TRBJ1-1	TRBV6-5	NA	TGTGCCAGCGGCGTGACACAAAACGCTGAAGCTTTCTTT	CASGVTQNAEAFF
TRBD1	TRBJ1-1	TRBV5-6	NA	TGTGCCAGCAGCAAACTACAGGGGGCCAACACTGAAGCTTTCTTT	CASSKLQGANTEAFF
TRBD2	TRBJ2-1	TRBV7-9	NA	TGTGCCAGCAGCACACGTTCAGGACTAGCGGGGGATAATGAGCAGTTCTTC	CASSTRSGLAGDNEQFF
NA	TRBJ2-2	TRBV7-2	few	TGTGCCAGCAGCTCAGGCCCCGCGAACACCGGGGAGCTGTTTTTT	CASSSGPANTGELFF
TRBD1	TRBJ1-1	TRBV11-2	once	TGTGCCAGCAGCGACCCAGGGGGTTTGAACACTGAAGCTTTCTTT	CASSDPGGLNTEAFF
NA	TRBJ1-3	TRBV24-1	NA	TGTGCCACCAGTGACGCCCCGGGGGGATCTGGAAACACCATATATTTT	CATSDAPGGSGNTIYF
NA	TRBJ2-2	TRBV15	once	TGTGCCACCAGCGCTCACCCCGGTTCCCCGGACAATACGAACACCGGGGAGCTGTTTTTT	CATSAHPGSPDNTNTGELFF
TRBD1	TRBJ1-4	TRBV6-5	once	TGTGCCAGCAGGATGGACAGGTATCCGGAAAAACTGTTTTTT	CASRMDRYPEKLFF
TRBD1	TRBJ2-3	TRBV10-3	NA	TGTGCCATCAGCAGAGACAGGGGCACAGATACGCAGTATTTT	CAISRDRGTDTQYF
TRBD1	TRBJ1-5	TRBV3-1/TRBV3-2	NA	TGTGCCAGCAGCCGTGACAGGGGCAATCAGCCCCAGCATTTT	CASSRDRGNQPQHF
NA	TRBJ1-1	TRBV14	NA	TGTGCCAGCAGCCAAGACGCGGGTAACACTGAAGCTTTCTTT	CASSQDAGNTEAFF
TRBD2	TRBJ2-3	TRBV12-3/TRBV12-4	NA	TGTGCCAGCAGTTTAACCGGGACTAGCGGTGTCGAATTT	CASSLTGTSGVEF
TRBD1	TRBJ1-3	TRBV3-1/TRBV3-2	NA	TGTGCCAGCGGACACAGGGGCTCTGGAAACACCATATATTTT	CASGHRGSGNTIYF
TRBD2	TRBJ2-7	TRBV7-2	NA	TGTGCCAGCAGCTCCCAGCCCGGGACTAGCGGATACGAGCAGTACTTC	CASSSQPGTSGYEQYF
NA	TRBJ1-3	TRBV19	NA	TGTGCCAGTAGTAAAGGAGACTCTGGAAACACCATATATTTT	CASSKGDSGNTIYF
NA	TRBJ1-5	TRBV10-3	NA	TGTGCCATCAGTGAGTCGCAGGGTCAGGGTCAGCCCCAGCATTTT	CAISESQGQGQPQHF
NA	TRBJ1-2	TRBV6-6	once	TGTGCCAGCAGTTACACCCCTCTAGGAGGCTACACCTTC	CASSYTPLGGYTF
TRBD2	TRBJ2-7	TRBV10-3	NA	TGTGCCATCAGCAGCGGGACCAACTCCTACGAGCAGTACTTC	CAISSGTNSYEQYF
TRBD1	TRBJ1-2	TRBV6-4	once	TGTGCCAGCAGTGAGGGACAGAATACTGGCTACACCTTC	CASSEGQNTGYTF
TRBD2	TRBJ2-3	TRBV3-1/TRBV3-2	NA	TGTGCCAGCAGCCAGACCGTAGCGGGAGGTGAATCAGATACGCAGTATTTT	CASSQTVAGGESDTQYF
TRBD2	TRBJ2-7	TRBV19	NA	TGTGCCAGTAGTATCAGCGGGGGGCGGAACGAGCAGTACTTC	CASSISGGRNEQYF
NA	TRBJ2-1	TRBV18	NA	TGTGCCAGCTCAATACAGGGAATCGATGAGCAGTTCTTC	CASSIQGIDEQFF
NA	TRBJ2-3	TRBV7-9	NA	TGTGCCAGCAGCTTAGGCCAGGAAATATACACAGATACGCAGTATTTT	CASSLGQEIYTDTQYF